This TCR beta chain was captured in a study of blood T cells in healthy people across ages. Primers used in a second PCR of roughly 6 to 11 cycles were a sample-barcoded 5' primer and a J-beta primer mix. A 12-random-nucleotide template-switch adaptor tagged each cDNA molecule. Paired-end reads containing CDR3 totaled no fewer than 2.5 million for each sample. TCRdb reprocessed the 5' RACE reads via MiXCR and lists one record per CDR3 protein. The data contain roughly 2 million distinct CDR3 sequences, around 48% of them singletons. In the case of this clonotype: What it binds is unknown.

V was cut by 5 bases and J by 0 bases, with 22 bases left in between. The V gene's germline CDR1 is SGHAT and CDR2 FQNNGV. The CDR3 has 18 amino acids. Findings of the study overall: A roughly linear fall in TCR beta diversity per million T cells was seen with increasing age. Any changes in expanded clonotypes were possibly confounded, as donor CMV status remained unknown.

Sequenced: blood. The chain has TRBV11-2 and TRBJ1-2; D is unclear. The clonotype was recovered from a woman in her 40s in good health. In DNA form, the CDR3 reads TGTGCCAGCAGCCACCTTTCGGGTCCAGGAGAATCTAACTATGGCTACACCTTC. It specifies CASSHLSGPGESNYGYTF.